This T cell receptor beta chain came from a study of early stage breast cancer tumors. Overall study context: Most invasive tumors, about 80% of the 16, were ER+/PR+/HER2-.

Details on this clone: Antigen specificity is unknown.

Study-level results: Comparing each tissue with blood distinguished tumor from normal in about 85% of the 16 patients.

Assay used: immunoSEQ multiplex PCR; TCRdb lists only in-frame clones, some missing. The sample records some 72,000 clones, 70% to 85% being singletons. With 0 bases clipped from V and 4 bases from J, the junction kept 5 bases outside the gene matches. The CDR3 runs to 16 residues. The V gene's germline CDR1 is LGHNA and CDR2 YSLEER. The source material was blood. The clonotype was recovered from a person in their sixties with breast cancer. This sequence joins TRBV4-3 and TRBJ2-5; 10 nucleotides line up with TRBD2. Here the CDR3 DNA reads TGCGCCAGCAGCCAAGATGGAGCGGGAGGGGGAGAGACCCAGTACTTC. It is translated as CASSQDGAGGGETQYF.